The 30 T cell receptor beta chains below all came from one sample that was sequenced in a study of blood T cell repertoires in COVID-19. Using immunoSEQ multiplex PCR, the repertoire was profiled, and TCRdb retains in-frame clones only, with some absent. Of about 110,000 clones listed, approximately 85% are singletons. Sequences were obtained from peripheral blood. Every receptor here comes from a human donor in a cohort sampled during active COVID-19.

This clone was observed a single time. The chain has TRBV6-6 and TRBJ1-2, with 7 bases aligning to TRBD1. The CDR3 extends over 13 amino acids. Trimming took 5 bases from V and 7 from J; bases not matched to a gene: 7. In germline, CDR1 is MNHNY, CDR2 SVGAGI (reference sequence). This CDR3 is CASSPDRSSGYTF. CDR3 bases: TGTGCCAGCAGTCCGGACAGGTCCTCTGGCTACACCTTC.

The rearrangement joins TRBV18 to TRBJ2-1; 10 positions match TRBD2. The CDR3 runs to 15 residues. Germline CDR1 reads KGHSH; CDR2 reads LQKENI. V was pared by 4 bases and J by 3 bases, with 3 bases of the junction left unmatched. CDR3 sequence (DNA): TGTGCCAGCTCACAATCTAGCGGGAGCTACAATGAGCAGTTCTTC. Residues: CASSQSSGSYNEQFF.

The V and J genes are TRBV5-1 and TRBJ1-2; a possible D gene is TRBD1 (5 bases). V lost 1 base, J lost 4 bases, and 11 bases lay in between. The length of the CDR3 is 14 residues. CDR1 is SGHRS, CDR2 YFSETQ, per germline. The CDR3 DNA reads TGCGCCAGCAGCTTGTCATCAGGGATCTATGGCTACACCTTC. The encoded protein is CASSLSSGIYGYTF.

The gene calls are TRBV28 and TRBJ1-1; 9 bases match TRBD1. J was trimmed by 5 bases and V by 5 bases; bases with no gene match: 9. CDR3 length equals 15 residues. CDR1 and CDR2 from the germline V gene are MDHEN and SYDVKM. CDR3 region: CASSPPGQGRTEAFF. Here the CDR3 DNA reads TGTGCCAGCAGTCCGCCCGGACAGGGGCGGACTGAAGCTTTCTTT. Complete variable domain (other parts from reference TRBV28 and TRBJ1-1): DVKVTQSSRYLVKRTGEKVFLECVQDMDHENMFWYRQDPGLGLRLIYFSYDVKMKEKGDIPEGYSVSREKKERFSLILESASTNQTSMYLCASSPPGQGRTEAFFGQGTRLTVV.

This chain links TRBV27 with TRBJ2-7; D not certain. From germline, CDR1 is MNHEY and CDR2 SMNVEV (reference sequence). This CDR3 spans 13 amino acids. Between the trimmed V and J ends, which lost 0 bases and 7 bases, there was a span of 10 bases. The CDR3 DNA follows: TGTGCCAGCAGTTTATCGAGGTCACGGGAGCAGTACTTC. It specifies CASSLSRSREQYF.

The gene calls are TRBV29-1 and TRBJ2-5; 7 positions match TRBD1. V gave up 6 bases and J gave up 1 base; unmatched junction bases: 11. From germline, CDR1 is SQVTM and CDR2 ANQGSEA. This CDR3 spans 15 amino acids. CDR3 region: CSVNGNRGFQETQYF. Written as DNA, the CDR3 is TGCAGCGTGAACGGGAACAGGGGATTCCAAGAGACCCAGTACTTC.

The CDR3, as DNA: TGTGCCAGCTCACCACCGGCTAGCGGGAGGGCGACCGGGGAGCTGTTTTTT. Translating gives CASSPPASGRATGELFF. V and J are TRBV18 and TRBJ2-2; 12 positions match TRBD2. CDR3 size: 17 residues. V was clipped by 0 bases and J by 5 bases; unmatched bases: 4. Germline CDR1 is KGHSH and CDR2 is LQKENI.

The V gene is TRBV7-9, the J gene TRBJ1-1, with 9 positions matching TRBD1. J gave up 11 bases and V 7 bases, and 11 bases lay outside the gene matches. CDR1 and CDR2 from the germline V gene are SEHNR and FQNEAQ (reference sequence). The CDR3 length is 13 residues. CDR3 sequence: CASIPGQGVEAFF. CDR3 DNA sequence: TGTGCCAGCATCCCGGGACAGGGAGTTGAGGCTTTCTTT. Variable domain in full (rest from reference TRBV7-9 and TRBJ1-1): DTGVSQNPRHKITKRGQNVTFRCDPISEHNRLYWYRQTLGQGPEFLTYFQNEAQLEKSRLLSDRFSAERPKGSFSTLEIQRTEQGDSAMYLCASIPGQGVEAFFGQGTRLTVV.

This chain links TRBV7-3 with TRBJ1-1; D might be TRBD1 (6 bases). There are 13 residues in the CDR3. CDR1 and CDR2 (germline): SGHTA, FQGTGA. Trimming pared 2 bases from V and 6 bases from J, leaving 10 bases between. The CDR3 DNA is TGTGCCAGCAGCTTAGGGGGGGCGTCTGAAGCTTTCTTT. It yields the protein CASSLGGASEAFF.

This clone was seen just once. The genes are TRBV2 and TRBJ2-3, with TRBD2 matching 8 bases. The germline gives CDR1 SNHLY, CDR2 FYNNEI. The ends lost 4 bases at V and 1 base at J; junction bases unmatched: 4. CDR3 length: 15 amino acids. The CDR3 here is CASSGGLAGTDTQYF. The CDR3 DNA sequence: TGTGCCAGCAGTGGCGGACTAGCAGGCACAGATACGCAGTATTTT.

The chain has TRBV29-1 and TRBJ2-7; no clear D. This CDR3 has 14 residues. Per germline, CDR1 SQVTM and CDR2 ANQGSEA. Trimming left V 0 bases short and J 0 bases short, with 9 bases between. DNA for the CDR3: TGCAGCGTTGAAGATCATAATAGCTCCTACGAGCAGTACTTC. Protein product: CSVEDHNSSYEQYF.

The gene calls are TRBV6-6 and TRBJ1-5; TRBD1 matches 8 bases. V was clipped by 6 bases and J by 2 bases; unmatched bases: 6. The CDR3 is made up of 15 amino acids. Germline CDR1 reads MNHNY; CDR2 reads SVGAGI (reference sequence). CDR3 nucleotide sequence: TGTGCCAGCAGGCCGCAGGGGGCAGGCAATCAGCCCCAGCATTTT. Translating it yields CASRPQGAGNQPQHF.

The chain employs TRBV9 and TRBJ2-1; no reliable D call. Germline loops: CDR1 SGDLS, CDR2 YYNGEE. The CDR3 has 12 residues. Trimming shortened V by 0 bases and J by 9 bases, and 7 bases separated the two germline ends. The CDR3 protein is CASSVGGGEQFF. The CDR3 coding sequence is TGTGCCAGCAGCGTAGGCGGTGGTGAGCAGTTCTTC.

The rearrangement uses TRBV2 and TRBJ2-7, with D possibly TRBD2 on 6 matching bases. Germline V gene data show CDR1 as SNHLY and CDR2 as FYNNEI. The CDR3 consists of 13 residues. Trimming shortened V by 6 bases and J by 0 bases, and 9 bases separated the two germline ends. CDR3 protein: CASRVGGSYEQYF. In DNA, the CDR3 is TGTGCCAGCAGGGTGGGGGGCTCCTACGAGCAGTACTTC.

The J gene is TRBJ2-6, the V gene TRBV5-1; TRBD2 matches 9 bases. The germline V gene has CDR1 SGHRS and CDR2 YFSETQ. The CDR3 covers 15 residues. After removal of 9 bases from V and 3 bases from J, the junction contained 7 bases not matched to a gene. CDR3 residues: CATAGGTSGANVLTF. Here the CDR3 DNA reads TGCGCCACCGCGGGGGGGACGAGTGGGGCCAACGTCCTGACTTTC.

The gene calls are TRBV7-6 and TRBJ2-7; the match to TRBD2 covers 8 bases. The trim removed 8 bases at V and 2 bases at J, leaving 23 bases unmatched. The CDR3 extends over 19 amino acids. Germline-derived CDR1 and CDR2 are SGHVS and FNYEAQ. CDR3 sequence reads: CASSPGAGLLGGETYEQYF. In DNA form, the CDR3 reads TGTGCCAGCTCCCCGGGGGCAGGACTACTCGGGGGGGAGACCTACGAGCAGTACTTC.

The rearrangement uses TRBV5-6 and TRBJ2-1; 10 nucleotides align to TRBD1. The V and J ends lost 4 bases and 4 bases, in that order; junction bases with no gene match: 5. The V gene's germline CDR1 is SGHDT and CDR2 YYEEEE. The CDR3 is made up of 15 amino acids. In nucleotides, the CDR3 is TGTGCCAGCAGCCCCTGGACAGGGGGATACAATGAGCAGTTCTTC. It specifies CASSPWTGGYNEQFF.

The sample holds one count of this clone. The V gene is TRBV7-9, the J gene TRBJ1-4, with 9 bases that match TRBD1. Germline CDR1 and CDR2: SEHNR and FQNEAQ (reference sequence). The CDR3 runs to 19 residues. The ends lost 5 bases at V and 3 bases at J; junction bases unmatched: 16. The DNA of the CDR3 is TGTGCCAGCAGCCACCCGGGACAGGGTATCTTGGGGCCTAATGAAAAACTGTTTTTT. It yields the protein CASSHPGQGILGPNEKLFF.

V gene TRBV5-8 combines with J gene TRBJ2-3; 7 nucleotides line up with TRBD2. CDR1 is SGHTS and CDR2 is YDEGEE in the germline V gene. V dropped 0 bases and J dropped 3; count of bases not matched to a gene: 4. The CDR3 length is 15 residues. The CDR3, as DNA: TGTGCCAGCAGCTTGGGACTAGCAACAACAGATACGCAGTATTTT. Amino acids: CASSLGLATTDTQYF.

The chain carries TRBV11-3 and TRBJ1-1, with TRBD1 matching 8 bases. There are 13 residues in the CDR3. Per the germline V gene, CDR1 is SGHNT and CDR2 is YENEEA. Losses at the gene ends were 3 bases for V and 7 bases for J; bases not matched to a gene: 4. CDR3: CASSFATGVEAFF. The CDR3 bases are TGTGCCAGCAGCTTCGCGACAGGGGTTGAAGCTTTCTTT. The variable domain in full, with the rest retrieved from reference TRBV11-3 and TRBJ1-1, is EAGVVQSPRYKIIEKKQPVAFWCNPISGHNTLYWYLQNLGQGPELLIRYENEEAVDDSQLPKDRFSAERLKGVDSTLKIQPAELGDSAVYLCASSFATGVEAFFGQGTRLTVV.

The chain joins TRBV6-5 to TRBJ2-4, with D maybe TRBD1 (6 bases). The V gene lost 5 bases and the J gene lost 4 bases, with 12 bases spanning the gap. This CDR3 is 14 amino acids long. Germline CDR1 MNHEY, CDR2 SVGAGI. The DNA of the CDR3 is TGTGCCAGCAGTCGCGGACAGATTAAAAACATTCAGTACTTC. Amino acids: CASSRGQIKNIQYF.

The rearrangement joins TRBV10-3 to TRBJ2-7, with 8 bases that match TRBD1. CDR1 and CDR2 from the germline V gene are ENHRY and SYGVKD. There are 14 residues in the CDR3. Unmatched junction bases numbered 4, after V lost 3 bases and J lost 3 bases. The CDR3 spells CAISDSDRGYEQYF. The CDR3 coding sequence is TGTGCCATCAGTGATTCCGACAGGGGCTACGAGCAGTACTTC.

The rearrangement uses TRBV7-9 and TRBJ2-3, with 11 bases that match TRBD2. Looked up from germline, CDR1 is SEHNR and CDR2 is FQNEAQ (reference sequence). The CDR3 covers 15 residues. Losses at the gene ends were 3 bases for V and 4 bases for J; bases not matched to a gene: 3. CDR3 DNA sequence: TGTGCCAGCAGCTTCCTGACTAGCGGGGCAGATACGCAGTATTTT. Protein product: CASSFLTSGADTQYF.

The chain joins TRBV5-1 to TRBJ2-5, with TRBD1 as a possible D gene (6 bases). The germline V gene has CDR1 SGHRS and CDR2 YFSETQ. CDR3 size: 17 residues. V was cut by 0 bases and J by 5 bases, with 20 bases left in between. DNA of the CDR3: TGCGCCAGCAGCTTGGGAGCGCAGGGGCTCGGTGGGGAGACCCAGTACTTC. Translation: CASSLGAQGLGGETQYF.

The chain has TRBV2 and TRBJ2-5; 8 bases fit TRBD1. Germline CDR1 and CDR2: SNHLY and FYNNEI. J lost 2 bases, V lost 4 bases, and 3 bases had no gene match. The CDR3 extends over 14 amino acids. The DNA of the CDR3 is TGTGCCAGCAGTGGACAGGGGCTTCAAGAGACCCAGTACTTC. It is translated as CASSGQGLQETQYF.

The rearrangement uses TRBV6-5 and TRBJ1-4; D is uncertain. This CDR3 has 15 residues. The ends were cut back, 3 bases at V and 3 bases at J, with 11 bases in the middle. Germline CDR1 reads MNHEY; CDR2 reads SVGAGI. The CDR3 DNA reads as TGTGCCAGCAGTTATGGGGAGTTCGCTAATGAAAAACTGTTTTTT. Translation gives CASSYGEFANEKLFF.

The V call is TRBV11-2, the J call TRBJ2-2; 9 bases line up with TRBD2. Germline CDR1 and CDR2: SGHAT and FQNNGV. The CDR3 runs to 18 residues. V lost 1 base and J lost 3; bases outside the gene matches: 9. Written as DNA, the CDR3 is TGTGCCAGCAGCTTAGGAATTAGCGGGAGAGGGTACACCGGGGAGCTGTTTTTT. Its translation: CASSLGISGRGYTGELFF.

The J gene is TRBJ2-7, the V gene TRBV10-2; 13 bases fit TRBD2. In germline, CDR1 is WSHSY, CDR2 SAAADI. V gave up 6 bases and J gave up 4 bases; unmatched junction bases: 6. This CDR3 has 15 amino acids. The CDR3, as DNA: TGCGCCAGCAGGGCCGGACTAGCGGGAGCTTACGAGCAGTACTTC. Residues: CASRAGLAGAYEQYF.

In DNA, the CDR3 is TGTGCCAGCAGCTTAGTTGGCGGGGAGGGAGAGACCCAGTACTTC. It codes for CASSLVGGEGETQYF. The chain carries TRBV11-2 and TRBJ2-5; 7 bases are shared with TRBD2. Germline V gene lookup returns CDR1 SGHAT and CDR2 FQNNGV. V lost 1 base to trimming and J lost 4 bases; unmatched junction nucleotides: 6. The CDR3 loop spans 15 amino acids.

V usage is TRBV9 and J usage is TRBJ2-3, with TRBD2 as a possible D gene (5 bases). The CDR3 is made up of 14 amino acids. Between the trimmed V and J ends, which lost 2 bases and 0 bases, there was a span of 7 bases. Per germline, CDR1 SGDLS and CDR2 YYNGEE. This CDR3 is CASSVAGSTDTQYF. In nucleotides, the CDR3 is TGTGCCAGCAGCGTGGCGGGTAGCACAGATACGCAGTATTTT.